The following is a T cell receptor beta chain sequence with its context. The antigen is unknown. With 0 bases removed from V and 1 base from J, the gap between germline ends came to 8 bases. The germline CDR1 and CDR2 sequences are MNHEY and SVGAGI. There are 15 residues in the CDR3. The sample comes from a study of cytomegalovirus exposure and HLA in healthy donors. Study conclusions and caveats: Most CMV-associated TCR beta chains were later found to appear HLA-restricted. Data from an earlier analysis indicated that most TCR beta V segments were productive either about 90% or about 30% of the time.

The PCR contained 60 Vbeta and 13 Jbeta primers. Libraries were prepared by immunoSEQ multiplex PCR; TCRdb keeps only in-frame clonotypes and omits some of them. The sample has under 200,000 clones; roughly 80% are singletons. The TCR sequence derives from a female donor in good health and CMV-seronegative. The chain employs TRBV6-5 and TRBJ2-3; D uncertain. Sequenced input: PBMCs. In DNA form, the CDR3 reads TGTGCCAGCAGTTACTCGGTGAGAGGCACAGATACGCAGTATTTT. Translation gives CASSYSVRGTDTQYF.